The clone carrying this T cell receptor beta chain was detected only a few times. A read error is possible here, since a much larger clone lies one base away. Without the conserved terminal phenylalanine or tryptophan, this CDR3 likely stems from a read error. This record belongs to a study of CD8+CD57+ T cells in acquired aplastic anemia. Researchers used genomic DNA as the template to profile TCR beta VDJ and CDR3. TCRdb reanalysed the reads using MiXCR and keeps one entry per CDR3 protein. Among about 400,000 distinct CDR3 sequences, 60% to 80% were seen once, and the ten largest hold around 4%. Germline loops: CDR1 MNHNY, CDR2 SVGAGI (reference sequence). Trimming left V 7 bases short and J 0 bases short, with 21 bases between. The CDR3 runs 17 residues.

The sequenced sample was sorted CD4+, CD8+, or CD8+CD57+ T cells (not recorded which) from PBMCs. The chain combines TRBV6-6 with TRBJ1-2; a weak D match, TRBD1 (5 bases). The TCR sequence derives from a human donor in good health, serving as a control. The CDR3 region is CASTTARGVASNYGYTL. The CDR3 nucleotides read TGTGCCAGCACCACCGCTCGAGGGGTCGCGTCTAACTATGGCTACACCCTC.